This T cell receptor beta chain is drawn from a study of shared clonotypes between healthy human individuals. V was clipped by 5 bases and J by 1 base; unmatched bases: 12. Germline CDR1 and CDR2: ENHRY and SYGVKD. CDR3 length: 18 amino acids. Selected positively for CCR7 and CD45RO-negative, naive CD8 cells excluded terminally differentiated effector memory CD45RA+ cells. In replicate PCRs of sorted subsets, roughly 190 ng DNA, roughly 31,000 T cell genomes, was used. The protocol was immunoSEQ multiplex PCR, while the TCRdb copy is restricted to in-frame clones and leaves out a portion. The data show about 2.1 million clones, with just under 95% seen just once and about 1.6% held by the top ten.

V usage is TRBV10-3 and J usage is TRBJ2-2; 8 positions agree with TRBD2. The specimen sequenced was naive CD8+ T cells from PBMCs. This TCR was recovered from a young man in good health. Some clones in this sample may be carry-over from other donors' samples. DNA for the CDR3: TGTGCCATCAGTAGTACCTTCCCGGGACTAGAGAACACCGGGGAGCTGTTTTTT. It translates to CAISSTFPGLENTGELFF.